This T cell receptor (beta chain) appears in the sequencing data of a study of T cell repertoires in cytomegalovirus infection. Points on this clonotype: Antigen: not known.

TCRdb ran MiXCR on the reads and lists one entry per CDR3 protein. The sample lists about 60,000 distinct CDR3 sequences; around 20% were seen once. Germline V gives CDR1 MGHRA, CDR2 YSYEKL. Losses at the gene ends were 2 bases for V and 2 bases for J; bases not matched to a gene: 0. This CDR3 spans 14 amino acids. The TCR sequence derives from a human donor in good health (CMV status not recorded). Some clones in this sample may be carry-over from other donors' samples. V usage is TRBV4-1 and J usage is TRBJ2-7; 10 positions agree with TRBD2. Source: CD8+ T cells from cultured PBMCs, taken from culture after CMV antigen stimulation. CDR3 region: CASSQSGGAYEQYF. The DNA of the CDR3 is TGCGCCAGCAGCCAAAGCGGGGGGGCCTACGAGCAGTACTTC.